Here is one T cell receptor beta chain with its context. Using immunoSEQ multiplex PCR, the repertoire was profiled, and TCRdb retains in-frame clones only, with some absent. The sample holds some 230,000 clones, about nine tenths seen once. The sample originates from a study of blood T cell repertoires in COVID-19. Whole-study context: Researchers got acute and convalescent COVID-19 samples from the United States, Italy and Spain.

V was pared by 4 bases and J by 3 bases, with 8 bases of the junction left unmatched. CDR3 length: 15 residues. Germline values: CDR1 SQVTM, CDR2 ANQGSEA. This chain uses TRBV29-1 with TRBJ2-1; 8 nucleotides agree with TRBD2. This TCR derives from a young man who had recovered from COVID-19. The sample was peripheral blood. This CDR3 is CSVVDGTRHYNEQFF. CDR3 sequence (DNA): TGCAGCGTTGTCGACGGGACTAGGCACTACAATGAGCAGTTCTTC.